This is a list of T cell receptor beta chains from one sample in a study of CD8 T cell repertoires and HIV-1 epitope variants. Their antigens remain unidentified. Only in-frame clones appear in the TCRdb table, and some are missing; sequencing was by immunoSEQ multiplex PCR. The sample holds about 5,300 clones, about 67% seen once. What was sequenced was cultured CD8+ T cells derived from PBMCs. The receptors stem from a male donor with HIV. Both conserved end residues are part of each CDR3.

v_call: TRBV5-6
cdr3_aa: CASSLGDSVWGYTF

v_call: TRBV27
cdr3_aa: CASSLRGVTYEQYF

v_call: TRBV5-6
cdr3_aa: CASSLVSGGEQYF

v_call: TRBV21-1
cdr3_aa: CASSIYFTVMQDTQYF

v_call: TRBV19
cdr3_aa: CASSSSTGGYQPQHF

v_call: TRBV28
cdr3_aa: CASSSPGTGVISTEAFF

v_call: TRBV27
cdr3_aa: CASSLYLAGGYEQYF

v_call: TRBV6-5
cdr3_aa: CAVLREGETGELFF

v_call: TRBV13
cdr3_aa: CASSLGRGSYGYTF

v_call: TRBV4-3
cdr3_aa: CASSQDPAGASNEQFF

v_call: TRBV7-8
cdr3_aa: CASSLEAVEYSNEQFF

v_call: TRBV10-2
cdr3_aa: CASSEWSGGDQETQYF

v_call: TRBV28
cdr3_aa: CASSFEDRVDGNTIYF

v_call: TRBV28
cdr3_aa: CASSPDRGYEQYF

v_call: TRBV19
cdr3_aa: CASSIAGDSLYEQYF